Listed below are T cell receptor beta chains from one sample, sequenced in a study of post-analysis software for immune sequencing data. TCRdb ran MiXCR on the PCR reads and lists one entry per CDR3 protein. The table has hundreds of thousands of distinct CDR3 sequences, roughly 58% seen once. The sample was blood. These TCRs come from a girl between 5 and 17 years old with multiple sclerosis. Both conserved end residues are part of each CDR3. D genes are given only for firm matches. The size of a clone is reported for some rows only, either as once, few or many, or as a class for expanded clones.

V gene	clone size	J gene	D gene	CDR3 DNA	CDR3 protein
TRBV29-1	.	TRBJ2-1	.	TGCAGCGTGGCGCGGCAGGGCGAGGGAGAGCAGTTCTTC	CSVARQGEGEQFF
TRBV6-6	.	TRBJ1-2	.	TGTGCCAGCAGCCTGGTTAACCTCAACTATGGCTACACCTTC	CASSLVNLNYGYTF
TRBV6-5	.	TRBJ2-7	.	TGTGCCAGCGTTTCCAGCGGACCCTACGAGCAGTACTTC	CASVSSGPYEQYF
TRBV7-9	.	TRBJ1-2	.	TGTGCCAGCAGCTTAGCGAGGGGGGCCAACTATGGCTACACCTTC	CASSLARGANYGYTF
TRBV29-1	.	TRBJ1-1	.	TGCAGCGTTGGGGGGTGGGCGAACACTGAAGCTTTCTTT	CSVGGWANTEAFF
TRBV10-3	few	TRBJ1-2	TRBD1	TGTGCCATCCAGGGGAAGGGGGCCCCTAACTATGGCTACACCTTC	CAIQGKGAPNYGYTF
TRBV7-9	few	TRBJ2-2	.	TGTGCCAGCAGCCCCTCTGGGACCGGGGAGCTGTTTTTT	CASSPSGTGELFF
TRBV29-1	.	TRBJ2-7	TRBD1	TGCAGCGTTGAAGGACAGGGAACAGCGTCTCGGGAGCAGTACTTC	CSVEGQGTASREQYF
TRBV20-1	.	TRBJ1-2	TRBD1	TGCAGTGCTAGACAGCGGGACAGGGGTTTCTATGGCTACACCTTC	CSARQRDRGFYGYTF
TRBV20-1	.	TRBJ2-3	.	TGCAGTGCTAATCCGGCCACTCGCACAGATACGCAGTATTTT	CSANPATRTDTQYF
TRBV2	.	TRBJ2-4	.	TGTGCCAGCAGTGAATTGGAAAACATTCAGTACTTC	CASSELENIQYF
TRBV29-1	few	TRBJ1-6	TRBD1	TGCAGCGTTTCGACAGGGGGCAGCTCTAATTCACCCCTCCACTTT	CSVSTGGSSNSPLHF
TRBV5-1	few	TRBJ2-3	.	TGCGCCAGCAGCCCGGGAACGACGGGAACAGATACGCAGTATTTT	CASSPGTTGTDTQYF
TRBV7-8	few	TRBJ2-5	.	TGTGCCAGCAGCTTTTCCGAGTCCTTTTCCCGAGAGACCCAGTACTTC	CASSFSESFSRETQYF
TRBV20-1	once	TRBJ2-5	.	TGCAGTGCCTACGGGCAGCAAGAGACCCAGTACTTC	CSAYGQQETQYF
TRBV4-2	.	TRBJ2-2	.	TGTGCCAGCAGCCAAGTTGCCCACCGCGGGTCGGTCCCCGGGGAGCTGTTTTTT	CASSQVAHRGSVPGELFF
TRBV6-5	.	TRBJ2-7	TRBD2	TGTGCCAGCAGCAGTCTAGCGGGAGAGGGCTACGAGCAGTACTTC	CASSSLAGEGYEQYF
TRBV15	few	TRBJ2-5	.	TGTGCCACCAGCAGAGATTCGGGGGCAGGGCAGGAGACCCAGTACTTC	CATSRDSGAGQETQYF
TRBV5-1	few	TRBJ2-5	TRBD2	TGCGCCAGCAGCTGGACAGCGGGAGGAGAGACCCAGTACTTC	CASSWTAGGETQYF
TRBV7-2	.	TRBJ2-7	TRBD1	TGTGCCAGCAGCCTCCGGGACAGGGGTCTGCACGAGCAGTACTTC	CASSLRDRGLHEQYF
TRBV3-1	few	TRBJ2-1	.	TGTGCCAGCAGCCAATTAGGCTTCTCCTACAATGAGCAGTTCTTC	CASSQLGFSYNEQFF
TRBV10-3	.	TRBJ2-1	.	TGTGCCATCTTTCGGGGATTGAGCTCCTACAATGAGCAGTTCTTC	CAIFRGLSSYNEQFF
TRBV7-8	few	TRBJ2-7	.	TGTGCCAGCAGCTTAGGGTCTAGGGAATCCTACAATGAGCAGTACTTC	CASSLGSRESYNEQYF
TRBV5-1	many	TRBJ2-6	TRBD1	TGTGCCAGCAGCCCAGGGGGCTCTGGGGCCAACGTCCTGACTTTC	CASSPGGSGANVLTF
TRBV7-9	few	TRBJ2-5	TRBD1	TGTGCCAGCAGCTCCAGACAGGGCGTGGAGACCCAGTACTTC	CASSSRQGVETQYF
TRBV20-1	.	TRBJ2-5	TRBD1	TGCAGTGCTACCGGGCGGGACAGGGGGCGGGAGACCCAGTACTTC	CSATGRDRGRETQYF
TRBV6-6	.	TRBJ1-2	TRBD1	TGTGCCAGCAGTCACACAGGGGGGTCCTATGGCTACACCTTC	CASSHTGGSYGYTF
TRBV20-1	.	TRBJ2-7	TRBD2	TGCAGTGCTAGAAGGAAGCGGGGGGCGTTGCACGAGCAGTACTTC	CSARRKRGALHEQYF
TRBV29-1	few	TRBJ2-7	TRBD1	TGCAGCGGAACAGGGGGACTGTCCTACGAGCAGTACTTC	CSGTGGLSYEQYF
TRBV20-1	few	TRBJ2-5	TRBD2	TGCAGTGCCAAGGGGGGAAGCGGGAGGTTAGAGACCCAGTACTTC	CSAKGGSGRLETQYF
TRBV27	.	TRBJ2-7	TRBD1	TGTGCCAGCAGTATACGGGGACAGTACAATGAGCAGTACTTC	CASSIRGQYNEQYF
TRBV20-1	once	TRBJ1-2	.	TGCAGTGCTAGAGATTCGTTGGGGAATGGCTACACCTTC	CSARDSLGNGYTF
TRBV27	few	TRBJ2-3	.	TGTGCCAGCAGTTTTTGGTCGGTCGATGATACGCAGTATTTT	CASSFWSVDDTQYF
TRBV7-3	.	TRBJ1-1	.	TGTGCCAGCAGCCGCTGGGGGGGAGGGACTGAAGCTTTCTTT	CASSRWGGGTEAFF
TRBV25-1	.	TRBJ2-1	TRBD2	TGTGCCAGCAGTCCGGGAGGGCCTCGCAATGAGCAGTTCTTC	CASSPGGPRNEQFF
TRBV30	.	TRBJ1-1	TRBD1	TGTGCCTGGAGTTGGTTAGGGGGCTCCACTGAAGCTTTCTTT	CAWSWLGGSTEAFF
TRBV7-3	.	TRBJ1-2	.	TGTGCCAGCAGCTTTGACGGGGCGATGGTTGGTGGCTACACCTTC	CASSFDGAMVGGYTF
TRBV14	.	TRBJ2-7	.	TGTGCCAGCAGCTATAAGAGTTGGTTCTCCTCCCGCTCCTACGAGCAGTACTTC	CASSYKSWFSSRSYEQYF
TRBV20-1	.	TRBJ2-6	.	TGCAGTGCTACCGTGTCTGGGGCCAACGTCCTGACTTTC	CSATVSGANVLTF
TRBV5-1	few	TRBJ2-7	.	TGCGCCAGCAGCACCCTCTCGGGAGTGATTAACGAGCAGTACTTC	CASSTLSGVINEQYF
TRBV10-3	.	TRBJ1-2	.	TGTGCCATCAGTGAAGGGGGTCGGGGCTACACCTTC	CAISEGGRGYTF
TRBV29-1	.	TRBJ2-1	TRBD2	TGCAGCGTGAGGACTAGCGGGACACTCATAAACAATGAGCAGTTCTTC	CSVRTSGTLINNEQFF
TRBV20-1	few	TRBJ2-5	TRBD2	TGCAGTGCCCTCCTAGGCGGGACTATGCAAGAGACCCAGTACTTC	CSALLGGTMQETQYF
TRBV18	.	TRBJ1-2	.	TGTGCCAGCTCAACCGGAAAGCTCGGGGGCTACACCTTC	CASSTGKLGGYTF
TRBV12-3/TRBV12-4	.	TRBJ1-2	.	TGTGCCAGCAGTCTATATGGGGGCTACACCTTC	CASSLYGGYTF
TRBV21-1	.	TRBJ1-2	.	TGTGCCAGCAGCAGGGGGATATCTAACTATGGCTACACCTTC	CASSRGISNYGYTF
TRBV12-3/TRBV12-4	few	TRBJ1-1	.	TGTGCCAGCTCTTCCCATGAAAACACAAGAGGAGGGAACACTGAAGCTTTCTTT	CASSSHENTRGGNTEAFF
TRBV12-3/TRBV12-4	.	TRBJ2-5	TRBD1	TGTGCCAGCAGCCCAGGGGGCCGTGGGGAGACCCAGTACTTC	CASSPGGRGETQYF
TRBV4-2	.	TRBJ2-7	TRBD1	TGTGCCAGCAGCCGCCAGGACAGGGGGACTTACGAGCAGTACTTC	CASSRQDRGTYEQYF
TRBV7-3	.	TRBJ2-5	.	TGTGCCAGCAGCTTAACGGCGGGACTTCAGTACTTC	CASSLTAGLQYF